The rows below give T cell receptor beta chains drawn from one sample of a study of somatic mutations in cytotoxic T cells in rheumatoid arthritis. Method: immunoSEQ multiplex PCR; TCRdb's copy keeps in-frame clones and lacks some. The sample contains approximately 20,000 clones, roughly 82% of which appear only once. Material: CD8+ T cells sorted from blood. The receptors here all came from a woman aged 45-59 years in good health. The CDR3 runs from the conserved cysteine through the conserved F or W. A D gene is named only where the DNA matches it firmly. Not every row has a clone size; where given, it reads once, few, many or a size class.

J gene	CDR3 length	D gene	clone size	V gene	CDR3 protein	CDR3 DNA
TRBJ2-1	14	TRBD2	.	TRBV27	CASSSGTGRNEQFF	TGTGCCAGCAGTAGCGGGACGGGGAGGAATGAGCAGTTCTTC
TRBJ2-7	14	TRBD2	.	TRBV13	CASSLVGGTYEQYF	TGTGCCAGCAGCTTAGTGGGGGGGACCTACGAGCAGTACTTC
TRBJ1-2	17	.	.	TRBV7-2	CASSLNRSRGGYYGYTF	TGTGCCAGCAGCTTAAACCGGTCCAGGGGTGGTTACTATGGCTACACCTTC
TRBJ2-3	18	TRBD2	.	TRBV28	CASSRNYREGLSTDTQYF	TGTGCCAGCAGTCGGAATTACCGGGAGGGGCTCAGCACAGATACGCAGTATTTT
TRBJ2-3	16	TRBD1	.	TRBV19	CASSWAQGAPLDTQYF	TGTGCCAGTAGTTGGGCGCAGGGGGCTCCTCTGGATACGCAGTATTTT
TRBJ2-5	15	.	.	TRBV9	CASNGGGHGQETQYF	TGTGCCAGCAACGGAGGGGGCCACGGGCAAGAGACCCAGTACTTC
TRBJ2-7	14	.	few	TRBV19	CASSPRGARYEQYF	TGTGCCAGTAGCCCCCGCGGGGCCCGCTACGAGCAGTACTTC
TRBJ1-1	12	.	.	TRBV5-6	CASSLGDTEAFF	TGTGCCAGCAGCTTGGGTGACACTGAAGCTTTCTTT
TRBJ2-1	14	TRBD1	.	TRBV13	CASSPGTGYNEQFF	TGTGCCAGCAGCCCCGGGACAGGGTACAATGAGCAGTTCTTC
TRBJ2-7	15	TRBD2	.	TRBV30	CAWSGSGLAVYEQYF	TGTGCCTGGAGCGGGTCGGGACTAGCGGTTTACGAGCAGTACTTC
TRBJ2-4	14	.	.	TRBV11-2	CASSLGTAQNIQYF	TGTGCCAGCAGCTTAGGGACAGCCCAAAACATTCAGTACTTC
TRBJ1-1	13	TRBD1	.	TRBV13	CASSPDRGTEAFF	TGTGCCAGCAGCCCGGACAGGGGCACTGAAGCTTTCTTT
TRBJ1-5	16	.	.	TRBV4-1	CASSQETSPWNQPQHF	TGCGCCAGCAGCCAAGAAACATCACCTTGGAATCAGCCCCAGCATTTT
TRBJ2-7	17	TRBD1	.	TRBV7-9	CASSLAPLYGQGHEQYF	TGTGCCAGCAGCTTAGCCCCCCTCTACGGACAGGGCCACGAGCAGTACTTC
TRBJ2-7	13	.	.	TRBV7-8	CASSFGGPYEQYF	TGTGCCAGCAGCTTTGGGGGCCCCTACGAGCAGTACTTC
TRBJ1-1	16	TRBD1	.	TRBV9	CASSVGGGGLNTEAFF	TGTGCCAGCAGCGTAGGTGGAGGGGGCCTGAACACTGAAGCTTTCTTT
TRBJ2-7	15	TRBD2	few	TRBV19	CATSGRAGGPYEQYF	TGTGCCACCTCGGGGAGAGCGGGAGGGCCCTACGAGCAGTACTTC
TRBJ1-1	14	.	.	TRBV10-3	CAISDPGGNTEAFF	TGTGCCATCAGTGACCCGGGGGGGAACACTGAAGCTTTCTTT
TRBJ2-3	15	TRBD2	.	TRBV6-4	CASSATSGSTDTQYF	TGTGCCAGCAGTGCCACTAGCGGGAGCACAGATACGCAGTATTTT
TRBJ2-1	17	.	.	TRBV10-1	CASSESGDFGLGEGQFF	TGCGCCAGCAGTGAGTCGGGGGATTTCGGCTTGGGAGAGGGGCAGTTCTTC
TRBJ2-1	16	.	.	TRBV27	CASSLSGGLSYNEQFF	TGTGCCAGCAGTTTATCAGGGGGTCTCTCCTACAATGAGCAGTTCTTC
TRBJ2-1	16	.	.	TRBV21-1	CASRSGTSGPNNEQFF	TGTGCCAGCAGAAGCGGAACTAGCGGGCCGAACAATGAGCAGTTCTTC
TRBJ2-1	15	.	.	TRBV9	CASSAPSGPYNEQFF	TGTGCCAGCAGCGCCCCAAGCGGACCATACAATGAGCAGTTCTTC
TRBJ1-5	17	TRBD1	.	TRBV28	CASTRDRGLYSNQPQHF	TGTGCCAGCACCCGGGACAGGGGGCTCTATAGCAATCAGCCCCAGCATTTT
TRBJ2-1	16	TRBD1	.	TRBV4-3	CASSQATGGSYNEQFF	TGCGCCAGCAGCCAAGCGACAGGGGGCTCCTACAATGAGCAGTTCTTC
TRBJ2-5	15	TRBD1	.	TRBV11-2	CASRSGQATIETQYF	TGTGCCAGCAGATCCGGACAGGCGACAATTGAGACCCAGTACTTC
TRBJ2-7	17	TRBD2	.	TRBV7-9	CASSSPRTSGSSYEQYF	TGTGCCAGCAGCTCTCCACGAACTAGCGGGAGCTCCTACGAGCAGTACTTC
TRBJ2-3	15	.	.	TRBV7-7	CASSLSPGSTDTQYF	TGTGCCAGCAGCTTAAGTCCAGGGAGCACAGATACGCAGTATTTT
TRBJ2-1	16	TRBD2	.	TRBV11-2	CASSLAPGGGDNEQFF	TGTGCCAGCAGCTTAGCGCCGGGGGGAGGTGACAATGAGCAGTTCTTC
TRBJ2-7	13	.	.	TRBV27	CASSQTGIYEQYF	TGTGCCAGCAGCCAGACAGGTATATACGAGCAGTACTTC
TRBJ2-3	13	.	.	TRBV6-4	CASSDPGADTQYF	TGTGCCAGCAGTGACCCGGGAGCGGATACGCAGTATTTT
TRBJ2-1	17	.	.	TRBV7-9	CASSLAGSGPPYNEQFF	TGTGCCAGCAGCTTAGCTGGTTCCGGCCCGCCATACAATGAGCAGTTCTTC
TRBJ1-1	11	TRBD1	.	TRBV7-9	CASHRGTEAFF	TGTGCCAGCCACAGGGGGACTGAAGCTTTCTTT
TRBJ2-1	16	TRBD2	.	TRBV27	CASSLGTSGGYFEQFF	TGTGCCAGCAGTTTAGGGACTAGCGGGGGGTACTTTGAGCAGTTCTTC
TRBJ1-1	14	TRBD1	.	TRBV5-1	CASSSTGANTEAFF	TGCGCCAGCAGCTCGACAGGGGCGAACACTGAAGCTTTCTTT
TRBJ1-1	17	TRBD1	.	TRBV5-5	CASSPYLRQGANTEAFF	TGTGCCAGCAGCCCGTATTTACGACAGGGGGCGAACACTGAAGCTTTCTTT
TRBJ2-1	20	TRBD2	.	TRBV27	CASSLSYVPGTSAAYNEQFF	TGTGCCAGCAGTTTATCGTACGTCCCCGGGACTAGCGCGGCCTACAATGAGCAGTTCTTC
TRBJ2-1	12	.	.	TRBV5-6	CASSSDSNEQFF	TGTGCCAGCAGCTCGGACAGCAATGAGCAGTTCTTC
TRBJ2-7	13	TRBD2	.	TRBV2	CASLTGGRYEQYF	TGTGCCAGCTTAACGGGAGGCCGATACGAGCAGTACTTC
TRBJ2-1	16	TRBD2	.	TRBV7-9	CASSSPRDSGYNEQFF	TGTGCCAGCAGCTCACCTCGGGATAGCGGGTACAATGAGCAGTTCTTC
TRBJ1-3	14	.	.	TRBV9	CASSPGGTGNTIYF	TGTGCCAGCAGCCCCGGTGGGACTGGAAACACCATATATTTT
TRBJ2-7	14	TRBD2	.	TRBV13	CASSSGLAGYEQYF	TGTGCCAGCAGCTCGGGACTAGCGGGCTACGAGCAGTACTTC